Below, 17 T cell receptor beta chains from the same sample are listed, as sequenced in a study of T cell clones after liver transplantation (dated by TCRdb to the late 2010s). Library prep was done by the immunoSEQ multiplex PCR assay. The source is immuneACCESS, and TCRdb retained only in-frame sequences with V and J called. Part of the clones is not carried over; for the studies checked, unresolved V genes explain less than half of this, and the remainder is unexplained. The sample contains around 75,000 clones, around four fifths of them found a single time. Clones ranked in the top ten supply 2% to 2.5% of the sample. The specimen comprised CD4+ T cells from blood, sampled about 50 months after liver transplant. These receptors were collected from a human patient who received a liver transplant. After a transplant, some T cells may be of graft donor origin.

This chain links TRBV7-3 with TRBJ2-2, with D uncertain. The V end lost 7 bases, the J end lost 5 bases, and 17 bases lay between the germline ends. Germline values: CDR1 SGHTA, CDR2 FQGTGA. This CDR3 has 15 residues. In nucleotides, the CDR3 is TGTGCCAGCAAACGGGCTCCATGGGAAACCGGGGAGCTGTTTTTT. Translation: CASKRAPWETGELFF.

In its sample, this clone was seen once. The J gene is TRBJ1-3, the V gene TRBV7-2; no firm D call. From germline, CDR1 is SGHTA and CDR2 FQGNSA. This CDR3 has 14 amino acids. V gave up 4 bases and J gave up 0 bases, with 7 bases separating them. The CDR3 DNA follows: TGTGCCAGCAGCTATCCCTTCTCTGGAAACACCATATATTTT. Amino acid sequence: CASSYPFSGNTIYF.

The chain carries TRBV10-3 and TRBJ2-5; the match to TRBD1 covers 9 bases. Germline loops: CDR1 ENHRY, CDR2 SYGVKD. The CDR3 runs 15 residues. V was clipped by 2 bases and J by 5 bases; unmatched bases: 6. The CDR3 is CAISEGQGSWETQYF. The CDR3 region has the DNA TGTGCCATCAGTGAGGGACAGGGGTCGTGGGAGACCCAGTACTTC.

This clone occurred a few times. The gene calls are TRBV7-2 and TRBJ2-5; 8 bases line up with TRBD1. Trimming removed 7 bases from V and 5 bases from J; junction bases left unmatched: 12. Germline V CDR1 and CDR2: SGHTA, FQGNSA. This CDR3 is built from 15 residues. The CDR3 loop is CASILGQGGWETQYF. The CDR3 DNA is TGTGCCAGCATCCTCGGACAGGGCGGTTGGGAGACCCAGTACTTC.

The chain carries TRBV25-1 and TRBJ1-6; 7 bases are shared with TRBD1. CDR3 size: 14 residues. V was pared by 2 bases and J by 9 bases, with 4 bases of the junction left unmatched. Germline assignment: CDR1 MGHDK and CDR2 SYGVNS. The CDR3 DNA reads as TGTGCCAGCAGTGAACAGGGGGTTGGTTCACCCCTCCACTTT. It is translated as CASSEQGVGSPLHF.

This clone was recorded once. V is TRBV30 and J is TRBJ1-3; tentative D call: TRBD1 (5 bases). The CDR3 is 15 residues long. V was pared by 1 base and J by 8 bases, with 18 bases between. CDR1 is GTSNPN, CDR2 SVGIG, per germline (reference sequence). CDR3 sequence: CAWSADRGFFHTIYF. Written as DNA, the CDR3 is TGTGCCTGGAGTGCCGACAGAGGTTTTTTCCACACCATATATTTT.

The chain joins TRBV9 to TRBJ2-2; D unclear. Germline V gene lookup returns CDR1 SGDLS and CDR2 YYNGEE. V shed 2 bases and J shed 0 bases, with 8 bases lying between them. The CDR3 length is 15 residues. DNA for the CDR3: TGTGCCAGCAGCGTTGGGCCTCCGAACACCGGGGAGCTGTTTTTT. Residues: CASSVGPPNTGELFF.

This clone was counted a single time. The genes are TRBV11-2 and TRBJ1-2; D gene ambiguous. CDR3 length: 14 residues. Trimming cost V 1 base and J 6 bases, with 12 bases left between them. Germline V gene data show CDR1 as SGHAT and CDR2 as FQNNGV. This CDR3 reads CASSLVVGYDGYTF. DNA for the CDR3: TGTGCCAGCAGCTTAGTGGTCGGGTATGATGGCTACACCTTC.

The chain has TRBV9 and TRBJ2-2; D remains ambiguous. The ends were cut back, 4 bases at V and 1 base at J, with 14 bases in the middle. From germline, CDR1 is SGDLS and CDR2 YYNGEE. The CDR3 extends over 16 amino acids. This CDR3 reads CASSPLSAENTGELFF. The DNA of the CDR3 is TGTGCCAGCAGCCCCCTTAGTGCCGAGAACACCGGGGAGCTGTTTTTT.

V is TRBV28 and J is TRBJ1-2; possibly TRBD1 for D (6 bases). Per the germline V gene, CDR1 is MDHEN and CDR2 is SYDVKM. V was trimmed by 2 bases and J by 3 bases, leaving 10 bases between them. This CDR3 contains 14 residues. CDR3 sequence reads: CASSLSRGDYGYTF. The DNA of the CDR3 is TGTGCCAGCAGTTTAAGCAGGGGCGACTATGGCTACACCTTC.

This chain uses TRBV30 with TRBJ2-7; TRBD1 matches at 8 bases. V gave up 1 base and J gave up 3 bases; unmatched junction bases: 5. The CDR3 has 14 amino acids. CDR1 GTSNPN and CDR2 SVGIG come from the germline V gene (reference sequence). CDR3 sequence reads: CAWSADRGGYEQYF. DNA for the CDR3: TGTGCCTGGAGTGCCGACAGGGGAGGCTACGAGCAGTACTTC.

DNA of the CDR3: TGCGCCAGCAGCTTGCAGGGACCAACCTACGAGCAGTACTTC. It specifies CASSLQGPTYEQYF. V is TRBV5-1 and J is TRBJ2-7; D possibly matches TRBD1 or TRBD2 (5 bases each). Germline loops: CDR1 SGHRS, CDR2 YFSETQ. CDR3 length: 14 amino acids. The germline V and J ends were trimmed by 1 base and 2 bases, with 10 bases remaining between them. Filled out from reference TRBV5-1 and TRBJ2-7, the complete variable domain reads KAGVTQTPRYLIKTRGQQVTLSCSPISGHRSVSWYQQTPGQGLQFLFEYFSETQRNKGNFPGRFSGRQFSNSRSEMNVSTLELGDSALYLCASSLQGPTYEQYFGPGTRLTVT.

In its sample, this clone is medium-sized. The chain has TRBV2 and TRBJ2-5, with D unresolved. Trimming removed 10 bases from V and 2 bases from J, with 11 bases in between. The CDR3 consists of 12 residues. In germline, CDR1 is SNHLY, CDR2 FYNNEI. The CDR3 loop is CATGPRQETQYF. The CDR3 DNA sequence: TGTGCCACCGGTCCCAGACAAGAGACCCAGTACTTC. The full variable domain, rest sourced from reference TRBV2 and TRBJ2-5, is EPEVTQTPSHQVTQMGQEVILRCVPISNHLYFYWYRQILGQKVEFLVSFYNNEISEKSEIFDDQFSVERPDGSNFTLKIRSTKLEDSAMYFCATGPRQETQYFGPGTRLLVL.

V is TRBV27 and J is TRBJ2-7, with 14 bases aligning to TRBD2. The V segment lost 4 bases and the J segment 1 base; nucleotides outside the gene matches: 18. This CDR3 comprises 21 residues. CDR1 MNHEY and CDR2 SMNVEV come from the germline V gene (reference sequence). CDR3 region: CASSSPSSTGTSGRRSYEQYF. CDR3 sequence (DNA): TGTGCCAGCAGTTCCCCTTCCTCCACCGGGACTAGCGGGAGAAGATCCTACGAGCAGTACTTC.

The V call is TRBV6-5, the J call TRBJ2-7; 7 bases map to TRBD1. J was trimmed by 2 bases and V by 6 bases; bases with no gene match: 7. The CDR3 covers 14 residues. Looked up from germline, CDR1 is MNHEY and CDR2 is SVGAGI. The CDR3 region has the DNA TGTGCCAGCAGCCTAGGGGACAGAACCTACGAGCAGTACTTC. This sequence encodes CASSLGDRTYEQYF.

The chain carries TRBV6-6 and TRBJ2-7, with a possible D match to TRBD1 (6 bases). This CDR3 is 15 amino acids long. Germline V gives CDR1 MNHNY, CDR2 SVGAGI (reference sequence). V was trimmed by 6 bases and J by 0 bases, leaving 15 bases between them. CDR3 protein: CASRGRTASSYEQYF. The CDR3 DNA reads TGTGCCAGCAGGGGGCGGACAGCTAGCTCCTACGAGCAGTACTTC.

The CDR3 here is CASSPPGAHNEQFF. The CDR3 bases are TGTGCCAGCAGCCCCCCCGGGGCCCACAATGAGCAGTTCTTC. The rearrangement uses TRBV28 and TRBJ2-1; D is perhaps TRBD1 or TRBD2 (5 bases each). V was pared by 6 bases and J by 5 bases, with 14 bases between. The CDR3 runs 14 residues. Looked up from germline, CDR1 is MDHEN and CDR2 is SYDVKM.